What follows is one T cell receptor beta chain and its context. Using immunoSEQ multiplex PCR, the repertoire was profiled, and TCRdb retains in-frame clones only, with some absent. The table has under 85,000 clones, roughly 87% seen once. Germline loops: CDR1 SNHLY, CDR2 FYNNEI. This CDR3 contains 15 residues. Trimming cost V 7 bases and J 2 bases, with 12 bases left between them. The sample originates from a study of OX40 agonist ivuxolimab in advanced cancers. This chain uses TRBV2 with TRBJ2-6; D remains ambiguous. This specimen consisted of CD4+ or CD8+ T cells sorted from blood, obtained in a trial of the OX40 agonist ivuxolimab. The clonotype comes from an adult with an advanced solid tumor such as melanoma, head and neck, liver or kidney cancer. CDR3 nucleotides: TGTGCCAGCACCAAACGGTTTACTGGGGCCAACGTCCTGACTTTC. Its protein is CASTKRFTGANVLTF.